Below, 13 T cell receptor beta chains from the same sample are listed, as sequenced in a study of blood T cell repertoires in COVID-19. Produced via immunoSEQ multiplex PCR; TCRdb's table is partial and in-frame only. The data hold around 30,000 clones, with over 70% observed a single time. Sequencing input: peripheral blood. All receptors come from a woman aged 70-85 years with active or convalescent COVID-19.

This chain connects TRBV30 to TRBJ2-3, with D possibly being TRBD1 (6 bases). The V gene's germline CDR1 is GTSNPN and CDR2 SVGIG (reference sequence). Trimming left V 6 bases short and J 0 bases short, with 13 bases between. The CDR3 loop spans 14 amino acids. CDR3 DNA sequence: TGTGCCTGCACCGGGACACAGAGCACAGATACGCAGTATTTT. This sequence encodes CACTGTQSTDTQYF. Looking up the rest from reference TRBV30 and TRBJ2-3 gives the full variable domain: SQTIHQWPATLVQPVGSPLSLECTVEGTSNPNLYWYRQAAGRGLQLLFYSVGIGQISSEVPQNLSASRPQDRQFILSSKKLLLSDSGFYLCACTGTQSTDTQYFGPGTRLTVL.

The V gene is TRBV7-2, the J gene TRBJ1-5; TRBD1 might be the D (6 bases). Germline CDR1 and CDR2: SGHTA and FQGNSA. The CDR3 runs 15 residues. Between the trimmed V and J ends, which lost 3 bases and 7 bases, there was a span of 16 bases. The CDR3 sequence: CASSFSGTTGQPQHF. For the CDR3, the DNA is TGTGCCAGCAGCTTCTCGGGGACTACAGGGCAGCCCCAGCATTTT.

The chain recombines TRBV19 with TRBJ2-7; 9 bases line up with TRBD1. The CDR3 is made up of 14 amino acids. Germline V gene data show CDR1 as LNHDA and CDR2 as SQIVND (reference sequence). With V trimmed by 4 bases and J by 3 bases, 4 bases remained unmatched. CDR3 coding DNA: TGTGCCAGTAGTACTGGGACAGGGAACTACGAGCAGTACTTC. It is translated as CASSTGTGNYEQYF. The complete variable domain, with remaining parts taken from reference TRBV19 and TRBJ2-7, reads DGGITQSPKYLFRKEGQNVTLSCEQNLNHDAMYWYRQDPGQGLRLIYYSQIVNDFQKGDIAEGYSVSREKKESFPLTVTSAQKNPTAFYLCASSTGTGNYEQYFGPGTRLTVT.

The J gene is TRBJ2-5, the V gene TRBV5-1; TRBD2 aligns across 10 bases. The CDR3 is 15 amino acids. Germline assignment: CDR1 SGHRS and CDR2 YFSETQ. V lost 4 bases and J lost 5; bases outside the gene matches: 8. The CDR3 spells CASSATTSGWETQYF. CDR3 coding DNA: TGCGCCAGCAGCGCCACGACTAGCGGGTGGGAGACCCAGTACTTC.

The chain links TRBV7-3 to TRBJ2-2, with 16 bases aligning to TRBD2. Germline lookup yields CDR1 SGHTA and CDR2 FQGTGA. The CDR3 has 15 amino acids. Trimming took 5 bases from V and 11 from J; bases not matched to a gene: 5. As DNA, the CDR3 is TGTGCCAGCAGCAGGGGACTAGCGGGGGGGACCGAGCTGTTTTTT. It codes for CASSRGLAGGTELFF.

The CDR3 loop is CASSNIGQGAYEQYF. The CDR3 DNA sequence: TGTGCCAGTAGTAACATCGGCCAGGGGGCTTACGAGCAGTACTTC. The chain combines TRBV19 with TRBJ2-7, with 8 bases matching TRBD1. The length of the CDR3 is 15 residues. The junction had 9 bases not matched to a gene; V was cut back by 4 bases and J by 4 bases. Germline V gene lookup returns CDR1 LNHDA and CDR2 SQIVND (reference sequence).

CDR3 bases: TGCGCCAGCAGCCAAGAAACCCAGCGAAGCTCCTACAATGAGCAGTTCTTC. Its protein product is CASSQETQRSSYNEQFF. The gene calls are TRBV4-3 and TRBJ2-1; D gene uncertain. V gave up 0 bases and J gave up 0 bases, with 12 bases separating them. This CDR3 has 17 residues. The germline CDR1 and CDR2 sequences are LGHNA and YSLEER.

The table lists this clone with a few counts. The CDR3 region has the DNA TGTGCCACCAGTGATTCGAGGACAGGGCGGAATGAGCAGTTCTTC. This translates into CATSDSRTGRNEQFF. The chain combines TRBV24-1 with TRBJ2-1; 8 nucleotides line up with TRBD1. This CDR3 comprises 15 residues. Germline V gene sequence: CDR1 KGHDR, CDR2 SFDVKD. V lost 2 bases, J lost 7 bases, and 6 bases stayed unmatched.

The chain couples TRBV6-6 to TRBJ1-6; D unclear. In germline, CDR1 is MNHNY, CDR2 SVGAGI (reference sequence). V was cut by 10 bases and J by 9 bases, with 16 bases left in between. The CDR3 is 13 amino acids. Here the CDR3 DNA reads TGTGCCACCTTCCCCGGGGTCAGTTCACCCCTCCACTTT. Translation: CATFPGVSSPLHF.

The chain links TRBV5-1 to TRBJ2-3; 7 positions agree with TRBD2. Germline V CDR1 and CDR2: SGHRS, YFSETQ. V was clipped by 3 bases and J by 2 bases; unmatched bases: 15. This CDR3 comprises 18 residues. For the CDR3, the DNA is TGCGCCAGCAGCTCCTTTGGGGCGGGAGTATCGGTCACAGATACGCAGTATTTT. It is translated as CASSSFGAGVSVTDTQYF.

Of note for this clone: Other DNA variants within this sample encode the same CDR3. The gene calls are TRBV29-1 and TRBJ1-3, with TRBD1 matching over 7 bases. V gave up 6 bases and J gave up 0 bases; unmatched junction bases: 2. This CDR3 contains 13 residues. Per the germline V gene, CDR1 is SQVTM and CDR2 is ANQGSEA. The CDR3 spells CSVTGSSGNTIYF. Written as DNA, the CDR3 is TGCAGCGTGACAGGGAGCTCTGGAAACACCATATATTTT.

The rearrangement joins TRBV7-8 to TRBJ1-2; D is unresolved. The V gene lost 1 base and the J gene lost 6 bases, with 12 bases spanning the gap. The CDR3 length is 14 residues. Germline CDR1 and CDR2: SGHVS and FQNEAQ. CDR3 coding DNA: TGTGCCAGCAGCTTAGTCGCAGGTCTCGATGGCTACACCTTC. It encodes CASSLVAGLDGYTF.

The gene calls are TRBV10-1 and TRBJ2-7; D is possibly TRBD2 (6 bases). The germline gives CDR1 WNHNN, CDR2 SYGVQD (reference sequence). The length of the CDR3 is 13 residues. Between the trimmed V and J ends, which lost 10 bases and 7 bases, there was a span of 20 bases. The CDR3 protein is CATSLGTSREQYF. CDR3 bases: TGCGCCACCTCGCTCGGGACTTCGAGGGAGCAGTACTTC.